This TCR beta chain emerged from a study of blood T cell repertoires in COVID-19. Study-wide context: In each case, the material was cDNA or gDNA derived from T cells, B-cell-depleted T cells, or PBMCs.

Clones were sequenced by immunoSEQ multiplex PCR, and TCRdb holds only the in-frame ones, with some missing. The sample includes approximately 100,000 clones, approximately 82% seen only once; the top ten take roughly 18%. This clone appeared a single time. The sequenced material came from peripheral blood. The sequence was collected from a woman aged 55-69 years with acute or convalescent COVID-19.

CDR3 sequence (DNA): TGTGCCAGCAGCTTGGAGGCAGGGCGCTACGAGCAGTACTTC. Its protein product is CASSLEAGRYEQYF. V is TRBV5-4 and J is TRBJ2-7, with D perhaps matching TRBD1 (5 bases). Looked up from germline, CDR1 is SGHNT and CDR2 is YYREEE (reference sequence). The V end lost 0 bases, the J end lost 3 bases, and 10 bases lay between the germline ends. This CDR3 region has 14 residues.